The T cell receptor (beta chain) under discussion was sequenced for a study of shared clonotypes between healthy human individuals. This clone was counted between two and nine times. Its antigen is undetermined. General study results and limits: Only blood samples were collected, and tissue repertoires likely differ.

Germline V CDR1 and CDR2: GTSNPN, SVGIG (reference sequence). The CDR3 length is 14 residues. The J segment lost 0 bases and the V segment lost 5 bases, leaving 5 bases of the junction unmatched. Authors' data handling: For the immunoSEQ data, sequences were junction-only without quality scores, so filtering differed. The repertoire was sequenced with immunoSEQ multiplex PCR; TCRdb's copy has only in-frame clones and lacks some. That table gives V, J and clone size, and the DNA gave D and trimming. The sample holds 2 million or so clones, over 85% seen once. V is TRBV30 and J is TRBJ2-3, with 7 bases aligning to TRBD2. This TCR was recovered from a man aged 18-30 years in good health. Sequenced: naive CD4+ T cells sorted from blood. The subset denotes: CD45RA+ positively selected. CDR3 in amino acids: CAWDLAESTDTQYF. In nucleotides, the CDR3 is TGTGCCTGGGACCTAGCGGAGAGCACAGATACGCAGTATTTT.